Sequencing of this TCR beta chain was carried out in a study of blood T cell repertoires in COVID-19. Across the study: The analysed material was cDNA or gDNA that came from T cells, B-cell-depleted T cells, or PBMCs.

The authors' processing: Amplification of reference gene primers provided the estimated nucleated cell counts. Only in-frame clones appear in the TCRdb table, and some are missing; sequencing was by immunoSEQ multiplex PCR. The DNA gave D and trimming, while V, J and clone size come from that table. Of under 350,000 clones in the sample, approximately 91% were seen once. The V gene end was trimmed by 3 bases and the J gene end by 5 bases; junction bases not matched to a gene: 7. CDR1 and CDR2 from the germline V gene are SGHAT and FQNNGV. The length of the CDR3 is 15 residues. The source material was peripheral blood. This clonotype originated in a man aged 50-59 years with acute or convalescent COVID-19. V gene TRBV11-2 combines with J gene TRBJ2-4; 7 positions agree with TRBD1. For the CDR3, the DNA is TGTGCCAGCAGCTTCATAACAGGGGTGGAAAACATTCAGTACTTC. This sequence encodes CASSFITGVENIQYF.